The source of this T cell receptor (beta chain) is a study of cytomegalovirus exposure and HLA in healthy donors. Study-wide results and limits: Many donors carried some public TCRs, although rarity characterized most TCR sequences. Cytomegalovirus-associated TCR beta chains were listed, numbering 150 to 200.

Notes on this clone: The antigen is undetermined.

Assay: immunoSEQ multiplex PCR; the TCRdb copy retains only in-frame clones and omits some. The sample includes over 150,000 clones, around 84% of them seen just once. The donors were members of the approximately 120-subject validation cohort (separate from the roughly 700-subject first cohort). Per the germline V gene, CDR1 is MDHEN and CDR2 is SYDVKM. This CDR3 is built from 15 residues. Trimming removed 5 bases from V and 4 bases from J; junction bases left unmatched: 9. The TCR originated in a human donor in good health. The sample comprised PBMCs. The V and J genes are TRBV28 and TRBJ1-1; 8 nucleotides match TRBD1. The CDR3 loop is CASSETGTGVTEAFF. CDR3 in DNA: TGTGCCAGCAGTGAAACCGGGACAGGCGTCACTGAAGCTTTCTTT.